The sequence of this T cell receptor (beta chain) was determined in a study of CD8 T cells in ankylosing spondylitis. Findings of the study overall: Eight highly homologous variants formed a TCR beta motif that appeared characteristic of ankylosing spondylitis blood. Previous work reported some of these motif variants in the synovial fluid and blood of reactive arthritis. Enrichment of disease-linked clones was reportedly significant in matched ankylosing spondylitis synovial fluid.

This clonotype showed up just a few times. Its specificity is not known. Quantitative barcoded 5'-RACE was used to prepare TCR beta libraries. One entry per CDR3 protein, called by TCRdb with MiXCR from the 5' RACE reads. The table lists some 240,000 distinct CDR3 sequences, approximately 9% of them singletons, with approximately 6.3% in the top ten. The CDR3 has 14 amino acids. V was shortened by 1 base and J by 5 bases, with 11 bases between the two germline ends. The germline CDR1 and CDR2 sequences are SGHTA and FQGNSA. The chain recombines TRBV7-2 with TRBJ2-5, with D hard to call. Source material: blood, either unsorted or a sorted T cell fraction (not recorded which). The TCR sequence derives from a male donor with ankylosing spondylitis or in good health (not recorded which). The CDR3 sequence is CASSLVTGWETQYF. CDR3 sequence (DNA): TGTGCCAGCAGCTTAGTAACGGGTTGGGAGACCCAGTACTTC.